This T cell receptor (beta chain) originates from a study of T cell repertoires in cytomegalovirus infection. The table lists this clonotype with a few counts. TCRdb reprocessed the reads via MiXCR and lists one record per CDR3 protein. The table lists 100,000 or so distinct CDR3 sequences, more than 20% of them singletons. The sequenced sample consisted of CD8+ T cells from PBMCs. The sequence derives from a human donor in good health (CMV status not recorded). Some clones in this sample may be carry-over from other donors' samples.

The CDR3 sequence: CASSPLGTGSYGQPQHF. CDR3 sequence (DNA): TGTGCCAGCTCACCACTAGGGACAGGGAGTTACGGCCAGCCCCAGCATTTT. This chain links TRBV18 with TRBJ1-5, with 9 bases fitting TRBD1. The germline gives CDR1 KGHSH, CDR2 LQKENI. Trimming removed 1 base from V and 7 bases from J; junction bases left unmatched: 11. The CDR3 covers 17 residues.